The 31 T cell receptor beta chains below all came from one sample that was sequenced in a study of control samples from healthy donors and cancer patients. The assay was immunoSEQ multiplex PCR, and TCRdb's table has in-frame clones only and misses some. The profile shows about 99,000 clones, about 89% of them singletons. Sequencing was done on a sample of PBMCs. The receptors stem from a man aged 60 to 69 with lung cancer.

The V and J genes are TRBV30 and TRBJ2-5; D is undetermined. There are 11 residues in the CDR3. V lost 5 bases to trimming and J lost 5 bases, with 9 bases between them. Germline V gene sequence: CDR1 GTSNPN, CDR2 SVGIG (reference sequence). The CDR3 region has the DNA TGTGCCTGGGGGTCCGTGGAGACCCAGTACTTC. It yields the protein CAWGSVETQYF.

The chain is built from TRBV6-5 and TRBJ2-4; 8 bases align to TRBD2. This CDR3 spans 16 amino acids. The trim removed 4 bases at V and 7 bases at J, leaving 12 bases unmatched. Germline loops: CDR1 MNHEY, CDR2 SVGAGI. The CDR3 coding sequence is TGTGCCAGCAGTTTCGCGACGGGACTAGGGGTGAACATTCAGTACTTC. The encoded protein is CASSFATGLGVNIQYF.

This chain uses TRBV28 with TRBJ1-2; D ambiguous. Deletions cut 2 bases from V and 2 bases from J, with 3 bases between. This CDR3 is built from 12 residues. CDR1 and CDR2 (germline): MDHEN, SYDVKM. DNA for the CDR3: TGTGCCAGCAGTTTAGGCAACTATGGCTACACCTTC. This translates into CASSLGNYGYTF.

The rearrangement links TRBV20-1 to TRBJ1-2; D is uncertain. The CDR3 covers 10 residues. Germline V gene sequence: CDR1 DFQATT, CDR2 SNEGSKA (reference sequence). Between the trimmed V and J ends, which lost 6 bases and 4 bases, there was a span of 6 bases. The CDR3 is CSAPFYGYTF. For the CDR3, the DNA is TGCAGTGCGCCGTTCTATGGCTACACCTTC.

The gene calls are TRBV5-1 and TRBJ1-2; 9 bases fit TRBD1. V trimming: 2 bases; J trimming: 4 bases; junction bases outside the gene matches: 3. The CDR3 spans 14 residues. The V gene's germline CDR1 is SGHRS and CDR2 YFSETQ. The CDR3 DNA follows: TGCGCCAGCAGCTTAACAGGGGGCAGCTATGGCTACACCTTC. It yields the protein CASSLTGGSYGYTF.

The chain links TRBV27 to TRBJ2-7; possibly TRBD1 or TRBD2 for D (5 bases each). V was cut by 3 bases and J by 5 bases, with 14 bases left in between. The V gene's germline CDR1 is MNHEY and CDR2 SMNVEV (reference sequence). This CDR3 has 14 amino acids. The CDR3 nucleotides are TGTGCCAGCAGTTTCGGGGCGCCCCCCAACGAGCAGTACGTC. Protein product: CASSFGAPPNEQYV.

The rearrangement joins TRBV5-1 to TRBJ2-5; 10 positions match TRBD2. CDR3 length: 16 amino acids. CDR1 is SGHRS and CDR2 is YFSETQ in the germline V gene. With 1 base clipped from V and 5 bases from J, the junction kept 8 bases outside the gene matches. The CDR3 DNA is TGCGCCAGCAGCTTGAGGAGCGGGGGGGCGCGGGAGACCCAGTACTTC. This gives the protein CASSLRSGGARETQYF.

This chain uses TRBV6-2 or TRBV6-3 with TRBJ2-7, with TRBD1 as a possible D gene (6 bases). The CDR3 is made up of 13 amino acids. Germline-derived CDR1 and CDR2 are MNHEY and SVGEGT. V lost 4 bases and J lost 11, with 18 bases in between. The CDR3 region has the DNA TGTGCCAGCAGTTCAGAGACCGGACAGAGCAAGTACGTC. This gives the protein CASSSETGQSKYV.

J is TRBJ1-5 and V is TRBV24-1, with unresolved D. Germline V CDR1 and CDR2: KGHDR, SFDVKD. The germline V and J ends were trimmed by 5 bases and 6 bases, with 10 bases remaining between them. The CDR3 consists of 13 residues. In DNA form, the CDR3 reads TGTGCCACCAGTGGATGGGGAACTCAGCCCCAGCATTTT. This encodes CATSGWGTQPQHF.

This clone was seen once. The genes are TRBV7-2 and TRBJ2-2, with D hard to call. The length of the CDR3 is 13 residues. Germline V gene data show CDR1 as SGHTA and CDR2 as FQGNSA. V dropped 3 bases and J dropped 8 bases, with 10 bases sitting between them. The CDR3 reads CASSLQARGELFF. The CDR3 nucleotides are TGTGCCAGCAGCTTGCAGGCTAGGGGGGAGCTGTTTTTT.

The V and J genes are TRBV9 and TRBJ1-1; TRBD1 might be the D (5 bases). The CDR3 is 15 amino acids. V was pared by 1 base and J by 5 bases, with 15 bases between. Germline CDR1 reads SGDLS; CDR2 reads YYNGEE. The CDR3 nucleotides are TGTGCCAGCAGCGTACGGGGCAGGGAGGGAACTGAAGCTTTCTTT. It yields the protein CASSVRGREGTEAFF.

This clone has more than one count but fewer than ten. The genes are TRBV4-2 and TRBJ1-1; D not certain. V was clipped by 3 bases and J by 2 bases, with 13 bases between them. CDR3 size: 15 residues. Per germline, CDR1 LGHNA and CDR2 YNFKEQ. CDR3 in amino acids: CASSHDRIENTEAFF. The CDR3 nucleotides are TGTGCCAGCAGCCATGACCGGATAGAAAACACTGAAGCTTTCTTT.

The chain employs TRBV4-1 and TRBJ2-7, with 9 positions matching TRBD2. Per germline, CDR1 MGHRA and CDR2 YSYEKL. Trimming took 1 base from V and 0 from J; bases not matched to a gene: 1. This CDR3 spans 15 amino acids. CDR3 sequence: CASSQGTSVSYEQYF. The CDR3 bases are TGCGCCAGCAGCCAAGGGACTAGCGTCTCCTACGAGCAGTACTTC.

The chain employs TRBV7-3 and TRBJ1-2; 10 bases are a match to TRBD1. Germline CDR1 and CDR2: SGHTA and FQGTGA. The CDR3 contains 16 residues. V lost 5 bases, J lost 2 bases, and 8 bases stayed unmatched. CDR3 sequence reads: CASSPTGTGVNYGYTF. CDR3 DNA: TGTGCCAGCAGCCCAACCGGGACAGGGGTGAACTATGGCTACACCTTC.

This chain joins TRBV7-3 and TRBJ2-1; weak D call: TRBD2 (5 bases). V lost 4 bases and J 10 bases, leaving 8 bases between the germline ends. CDR1 SGHTA and CDR2 FQGTGA come from the germline V gene. CDR3 length equals 11 residues. The CDR3 DNA reads as TGTGCCAGCAGCTCCGGGGTCGAGCAGTTCTTC. Its translation is CASSSGVEQFF.

This clone is deemed medium-sized. V usage is TRBV30 and J usage is TRBJ1-5; 7 nucleotides align to TRBD1. The CDR3 length is 13 residues. The germline gives CDR1 GTSNPN, CDR2 SVGIG (reference sequence). Trimming took 5 bases from V and 4 from J; bases not matched to a gene: 5. The CDR3 DNA is TGTGCCTGGCGGGGACAGAGAAATCAGCCCCAGCATTTT. It specifies CAWRGQRNQPQHF.

Many counts were recorded for this clone. The V gene is TRBV6-1, the J gene TRBJ2-7; 9 bases are shared with TRBD2. Germline CDR1 and CDR2: MNHNS and SASEGT. The CDR3 totals 15 residues. Unmatched junction bases numbered 13, after V lost 3 bases and J lost 10 bases. CDR3 bases: TGTGCCAGCAGTGACAGCCGGAAAGGCGGGGGGGACCAGTACGTC. Its translation: CASSDSRKGGGDQYV.

V usage is TRBV27 and J usage is TRBJ1-2; a weak D match, TRBD1 (6 bases). Trimming left V 5 bases short and J 2 bases short, with 12 bases between. Germline V gene sequence: CDR1 MNHEY, CDR2 SMNVEV (reference sequence). This CDR3 region has 14 residues. The CDR3 sequence: CASSTGQLNYGYTF. The CDR3 DNA reads TGTGCCAGCAGTACAGGACAGCTGAACTATGGCTACACCTTC.

Turning to this clone: An end of the junction does not agree with germline; a read error may underlie this. The rearrangement uses TRBV7-8 and TRBJ2-5; 7 nucleotides agree with TRBD1. Germline V gene lookup returns CDR1 SGHVS and CDR2 FQNEAQ. The CDR3 consists of 15 residues. DNA for the CDR3: TGTGCCAGCAGCTTAGAAGGGACAGATCGGTTAACTAGGGACTTC. Amino acid sequence: CASSLEGTDRLTRDF.

The chain has TRBV18 and TRBJ2-5; D call uncertain. There are 14 residues in the CDR3. V shed 0 bases and J shed 2 bases, with 7 bases lying between them. In germline, CDR1 is KGHSH, CDR2 LQKENI. The CDR3 loop reads CASSPPPFQETQYF. CDR3 in DNA: TGTGCCAGCTCACCACCACCTTTTCAAGAGACCCAGTACTTC.

The chain couples TRBV3-1 (or the pseudogene TRBV3-2) to TRBJ2-3; D perhaps matches TRBD2 (6 bases). CDR1 and CDR2 from the germline V gene are LGHDT and YNNKEL (reference sequence). This CDR3 contains 15 residues. Trimming shortened V by 4 bases and J by 0 bases, and 11 bases separated the two germline ends. The CDR3 sequence: CASSPTGTSTDTQYF. The CDR3 DNA sequence: TGTGCCAGCAGCCCAACCGGGACTAGCACAGATACGCAGTATTTT.

This clone was recorded only once. The CDR3 bases are TGTGCCAGCTCACGGAACGCGGATGAAAAACTGTTTTTT. This encodes CASSRNADEKLFF. The gene calls are TRBV18 and TRBJ1-4; D uncertain. V was trimmed by 4 bases and J by 6 bases, leaving 9 bases between them. The germline CDR1 and CDR2 sequences are KGHSH and LQKENI. This CDR3 contains 13 residues. The full variable domain, completed using reference TRBV18 and TRBJ1-4, is NAGVMQNPRHLVRRRGQEARLRCSPMKGHSHVYWYRQLPEEGLKFMVYLQKENIIDESGMPKERFSAEFPKEGPSILRIQQVVRGDSAAYFCASSRNADEKLFFGSGTQLSVL.

The chain joins TRBV24-1 to TRBJ2-5; a possible D gene is TRBD1 (6 bases). The CDR3 spans 16 residues. Per the germline V gene, CDR1 is KGHDR and CDR2 is SFDVKD. Trimming took off 4 bases at V and 2 bases at J, with 16 bases between the two ends. This chain's CDR3 is CATSDPTPQGQETQYF. DNA for the CDR3: TGTGCCACCAGTGACCCCACCCCACAGGGTCAAGAGACCCAGTACTTC.

V usage is TRBV4-1 and J usage is TRBJ1-5, with no clear D. This CDR3 is built from 15 residues. Deletions cut 2 bases from V and 1 base from J, with 9 bases between. Germline loops: CDR1 MGHRA, CDR2 YSYEKL. The chain's CDR3 is CASSQKRVSNQPQHF. In nucleotides, the CDR3 is TGCGCCAGCAGCCAAAAAAGGGTCAGCAATCAGCCCCAGCATTTT.

CDR3 region: CASSPLRGDTQYF. The CDR3 nucleotides read TGTGCCAGCAGCCCCCTAAGGGGGGATACGCAGTATTTT. The chain has TRBV11-3 and TRBJ2-3; perhaps TRBD1 as D (6 bases). Germline V gives CDR1 SGHNT, CDR2 YENEEA. The germline V and J ends were trimmed by 5 bases and 6 bases, with 12 bases remaining between them. CDR3 length: 13 residues.

J is TRBJ1-6 and V is TRBV7-8, with 8 bases fitting TRBD1. J lost 9 bases, V lost 4 bases, and 11 bases had no gene match. This CDR3 spans 16 amino acids. CDR1 is SGHVS, CDR2 FQNEAQ, per germline. Here the CDR3 reads CASSSMGQAKSSPLHF. The CDR3 DNA reads as TGTGCCAGCAGCTCAATGGGACAGGCAAAAAGTTCACCCCTCCACTTT.

The J gene is TRBJ2-1, the V gene TRBV9; TRBD1 might be the D (5 bases). The V end lost 0 bases, the J end lost 4 bases, and 11 bases lay between the germline ends. CDR1 is SGDLS and CDR2 is YYNGEE in the germline V gene. This CDR3 is built from 15 residues. The chain's CDR3 is CASSVAGQDYNEQFF. DNA for the CDR3: TGTGCCAGCAGCGTAGCAGGACAAGATTACAATGAGCAGTTCTTC.

The genes are TRBV27 and TRBJ2-2; 9 nucleotides align to TRBD1. This CDR3 spans 14 amino acids. Germline CDR1 is MNHEY and CDR2 is SMNVEV (reference sequence). V was pared by 6 bases and J by 6 bases, with 5 bases of the junction left unmatched. Here the CDR3 reads CASRRTGEAGELFF. CDR3 nucleotides: TGTGCCAGCAGGCGGACAGGGGAGGCCGGGGAGCTGTTTTTT.

The chain couples TRBV5-4 to TRBJ2-1; TRBD2 matches at 15 bases. Germline trimming cut 5 bases from V and 9 bases from J; bases unmatched to any gene: 6. The CDR3 extends over 15 amino acids. Germline V gene lookup returns CDR1 SGHNT and CDR2 YYREEE (reference sequence). The CDR3 spells CASSRTSGGAGEQFF. The CDR3 DNA reads as TGTGCCAGCAGTAGGACTAGCGGGGGGGCAGGTGAGCAGTTCTTC.

CDR3 coding DNA: TGCGCCAGCAGCCCAGGGGGCTCGGCTTCACCCCTCCACTTT. This translates into CASSPGGSASPLHF. The chain carries TRBV4-1 and TRBJ1-6; 8 bases line up with TRBD1. CDR3 length: 14 amino acids. The trim removed 4 bases at V and 9 bases at J, leaving 5 bases unmatched. Germline loops: CDR1 MGHRA, CDR2 YSYEKL.

The chain employs TRBV14 and TRBJ2-1; D perhaps matches TRBD1 (5 bases). CDR1 is SGHDN and CDR2 is FVKESK in the germline V gene. V was trimmed by 1 base and J by 7 bases, leaving 11 bases between them. The CDR3 sequence is 14 residues long. The chain's CDR3 is CASSQAHRGNEQFF. CDR3 in DNA: TGTGCCAGCAGCCAAGCTCATAGGGGAAATGAGCAGTTCTTC.